This T cell receptor (beta chain) was recorded in a study of shared clonotypes between healthy human individuals. Overall study context: Per-donor plates numbered three CD4 naive, three CD4 memory, two CD8 naive and one CD8 memory.

Some clones are missing from TCRdb's copy, which holds only in-frame ones; the method was immunoSEQ multiplex PCR. The sample records 2 million or so clones, just under 95% being singletons. Terminally differentiated effector memory CD45RA+ cells were excluded from the naive CD8 cells, which were CD45RO-negative and positively selected for CCR7. V was pared by 0 bases and J by 9 bases, with 12 bases between. The CDR3 has 14 amino acids. Germline lookup yields CDR1 MGHRA and CDR2 YSYEKL. This rearrangement joins TRBV4-1 to TRBJ2-1; perhaps TRBD1 as D (6 bases). The sample consisted of naive CD8+ T cells sorted from blood. The receptor was derived from a man younger than 35 in good health. The CDR3 region is CASSQESRGIEQFF. The DNA of the CDR3 is TGCGCCAGCAGCCAAGAGTCTAGGGGGATTGAGCAGTTCTTC.